Sequencing of this T cell receptor (beta chain) was carried out in a study of blood T cell repertoires in COVID-19. Study overall: Donors in the United States, Italy and Spain gave samples during acute or convalescent COVID-19. In each case, the material was cDNA or gDNA derived from T cells, B-cell-depleted T cells, or PBMCs.

The CDR3 is 12 residues long. The V gene's germline CDR1 is MNHEY and CDR2 SMNVEV (reference sequence). Between the trimmed V and J ends, which lost 6 bases and 7 bases, there was a span of 10 bases. Data came from immunoSEQ multiplex PCR; TCRdb stores just in-frame clones and leaves some out. The sample yields approximately 230,000 clones, around 89% seen once. V usage is TRBV27 and J usage is TRBJ2-1; D is possibly TRBD1 (5 bases). The TCR originated in a woman aged 25 to 39 with COVID-19, enrolled during active disease. The sequencing sample was made of peripheral blood. The CDR3 DNA sequence: TGTGCCAGCAGGAAGGGGCTAAATGAGCAGTTCTTC. It is translated as CASRKGLNEQFF.